This T cell receptor (beta chain) was captured in a study of OX40 agonist ivuxolimab in advanced cancers. In the study overall: Ivuxolimab, an agonist antibody against OX40 (CD134), was given to patients. Patients assigned to dose escalation were diagnosed with hepatocellular carcinoma, melanoma, renal cell or head and neck cancer.

Assay used: immunoSEQ multiplex PCR; TCRdb lists only in-frame clones, some missing. There are around 80,000 clones in the sample; 90% to 95% occur only once, and about a fifth lies in the top ten. Germline V gives CDR1 MNHEY, CDR2 SVGAGI. Trimming removed 5 bases from V and 4 bases from J; junction bases left unmatched: 4. This CDR3 has 15 amino acids. The chain couples TRBV6-5 to TRBJ2-1; 11 bases agree with TRBD2. The origin of this receptor is an adult with an advanced solid tumor such as melanoma, head and neck, liver or kidney cancer. The input for sequencing was CD4+ or CD8+ T cells sorted from blood, taken in a trial of the OX40 agonist ivuxolimab. Here the CDR3 reads CASSPGTSGYNEQFF. CDR3 bases: TGTGCCAGCAGTCCCGGGACTAGCGGTTACAATGAGCAGTTCTTC.